This is a list of T cell receptor beta chains from one sample in a study of T cell changes during pregnancy in multiple sclerosis. Here immunoSEQ multiplex PCR was the method, and the copy in TCRdb shows in-frame clones only, minus some. The sample gives more than 100,000 clones, about 90% of which show up once; 0.75% to 0.95% is in the top ten. Sequenced material: peripheral blood, taken after pregnancy. These TCRs come from a female donor with multiple sclerosis, enrolled in a pregnancy study. Each CDR3 is given with its conserved first and last residue. A D gene is named only where the DNA matches it firmly. Expanded clones are given a class, and other clones once, few, many or no size at all.

J | D | V | size | CDR3 | DNA
TRBJ2-3 | TRBD2 | TRBV9 | - | CASSVEGSGSFLDTQYF | TGTGCCAGCAGCGTAGAGGGTAGCGGGAGTTTTCTTGATACGCAGTATTTT
TRBJ1-2 | TRBD1 | TRBV29-1 | - | CSSRTGPYGYTF | TGCAGCTCCCGGACAGGGCCTTATGGCTACACCTTC
TRBJ1-2 | TRBD1 | TRBV5-6 | - | CASSLAGTGGVGYGYTF | TGTGCCAGCAGCTTGGCCGGGACAGGGGGCGTAGGGTATGGCTACACCTTC
TRBJ2-7 | TRBD2 | TRBV19 | once | CASSPGRGYPYEQYF | TGTGCCAGTAGCCCGGGGAGGGGTTATCCCTACGAGCAGTACTTC
TRBJ2-3 | TRBD2 | TRBV28 | - | CASKGLAGVPDTQYF | TGTGCCAGCAAAGGACTAGCGGGAGTCCCAGATACGCAGTATTTT
TRBJ2-5 | - | TRBV6-5 | - | CASSYSRSQETQYF | TGTGCCAGCAGTTACTCGCGATCCCAAGAGACCCAGTACTTC
TRBJ2-1 | TRBD2 | TRBV2 | - | CASSEALLAGGVF | TGTGCCAGCAGTGAAGCGCTTCTTGCGGGGGGTGTCTTC
TRBJ2-7 | TRBD1 | TRBV6-6 | - | CASSSGTGLFPYEQYF | TGTGCCAGCAGTTCCGGGACAGGGCTTTTTCCCTACGAGCAGTACTTC
TRBJ1-5 | TRBD1 | TRBV9 | once | CASSVGTGYNQPQHF | TGTGCCAGCAGCGTAGGGACAGGGTATAATCAGCCCCAGCATTTT
TRBJ2-7 | TRBD2 | TRBV7-6 | - | CASSPSREVGEQYF | TGTGCCAGCAGCCCTAGCCGGGAGGTGGGCGAGCAGTACTTC
TRBJ2-7 | - | TRBV10-3 | once | CAISPGLTYEQYF | TGTGCCATCAGCCCGGGACTGACCTACGAGCAGTACTTC
TRBJ2-3 | TRBD2 | TRBV4-1 | - | CASSPSGSGGYTDTQYF | TGCGCCAGCAGCCCAAGCGGTAGCGGGGGGTACACAGATACGCAGTATTTT
TRBJ1-1 | - | TRBV4-1 | - | CASSQEPQRGWDFF | TGCGCCAGCAGCCAAGAGCCACAGCGGGGCTGGGATTTCTTT
TRBJ1-3 | - | TRBV18 | - | CASSPARQRNVGNTIYF | TGTGCCAGCTCACCGGCCCGGCAGAGGAACGTCGGGAACACCATATATTTT
TRBJ1-5 | TRBD1 | TRBV5-1 | - | CASRGQGANQPQHF | TGCGCCAGCAGGGGACAGGGAGCGAATCAGCCCCAGCATTTT
TRBJ2-3 | TRBD2 | TRBV6-1 | few | CASSVLAGESDTQYF | TGTGCCAGCAGCGTTCTAGCGGGAGAGTCGGATACGCAGTATTTT
TRBJ1-1 | TRBD1 | TRBV11-3 | - | CASSLGGQGSNTEAFF | TGTGCCAGCAGCTTAGGGGGACAGGGGTCCAACACTGAAGCTTTCTTT
TRBJ2-7 | TRBD2 | TRBV5-4 | - | CASSSGLAAYEQYF | TGTGCCAGCAGCTCAGGACTAGCGGCTTACGAGCAGTACTTC
TRBJ2-7 | TRBD1 | TRBV10-3 | - | CATKVNEGARYEQYF | TGTGCCACCAAGGTGAATGAGGGGGCGAGGTACGAGCAGTACTTC
TRBJ1-5 | TRBD1 | TRBV18 | - | CASSLGTVNQPQHF | TGTGCCAGCTCACTAGGGACAGTCAATCAGCCCCAGCATTTT
TRBJ2-1 | TRBD2 | TRBV7-9 | - | CASSGPRTSVNEQFF | TGTGCCAGCAGCGGACCCCGGACTAGCGTCAATGAGCAGTTCTTC
TRBJ2-5 | - | TRBV5-4 | - | CASSLEETRRIAETQYF | TGTGCCAGCAGCTTGGAAGAGACTAGGAGGATTGCGGAGACCCAGTACTTC
TRBJ2-7 | TRBD1 | TRBV5-1 | - | CASSLTGQAAYEQYF | TGCGCCAGCAGCTTGACTGGACAGGCTGCCTACGAGCAGTACTTC
TRBJ2-7 | - | TRBV5-1 | - | CASSLWGGPYEQYF | TGCGCCAGCAGCTTGTGGGGGGGCCCCTACGAGCAGTACTTC
TRBJ2-3 | TRBD1 | TRBV10-1 | - | CASGDRGEGQYF | TGCGCCAGCGGGGACAGGGGAGAAGGGCAGTATTTT
TRBJ2-7 | TRBD1 | TRBV5-1 | - | CASSLAGTGAYEQYF | TGCGCCAGCAGCTTGGCCGGGACAGGGGCCTACGAGCAGTACTTC
TRBJ2-2 | - | TRBV7-6 | - | CASSSWTDTGELFF | TGTGCCAGCAGCTCCTGGACAGACACCGGGGAGCTGTTTTTT
TRBJ2-2 | - | TRBV9 | - | CASSVGRNTGELFF | TGTGCCAGCAGCGTAGGGAGGAACACCGGGGAGCTGTTTTTT
TRBJ2-1 | TRBD2 | TRBV4-1 | once | CASSRITAGLAGVNEQFF | TGCGCCAGCAGCCGTATAACAGCCGGACTAGCGGGAGTTAATGAGCAGTTCTTC
TRBJ1-1 | - | TRBV7-8 | - | CASSALDGMNTEAFF | TGTGCCAGCAGCGCCCTGGACGGGATGAACACTGAAGCTTTCTTT
TRBJ2-2 | - | TRBV7-6 | - | CASSLAAANTGELFF | TGTGCCAGCAGCTTAGCAGCTGCGAACACCGGGGAGCTGTTTTTT
TRBJ2-5 | TRBD2 | TRBV18 | - | CASSPTSGRGGETQYF | TGTGCCAGCTCACCGACTAGCGGGAGAGGTGGAGAGACCCAGTACTTC
TRBJ1-1 | TRBD1 | TRBV7-6 | - | CASSYRDSNTEAFF | TGTGCCAGCAGCTACCGGGACAGTAACACTGAAGCTTTCTTT
TRBJ2-1 | - | TRBV19 | - | CASSMSGHEQFF | TGTGCCAGTAGTATGTCAGGGCATGAGCAGTTCTTC
TRBJ1-2 | - | TRBV11-2 | - | CASSFGGSNYGYTF | TGTGCCAGCAGCTTTGGCGGATCTAACTATGGCTACACCTTC
TRBJ1-1 | TRBD1 | TRBV18 | - | CASSPDRGGTEAFF | TGTGCCAGCTCACCAGACAGGGGAGGCACTGAAGCTTTCTTT
TRBJ2-3 | - | TRBV7-2 | - | CASSPFFRDTQYF | TGTGCCAGCAGCCCTTTCTTCAGAGATACGCAGTATTTT
TRBJ2-3 | TRBD2 | TRBV27 | - | CASSKLTSAISTDTQYF | TGTGCCAGCAGTAAACTGACTAGCGCAATAAGCACAGATACGCAGTATTTT
TRBJ1-1 | - | TRBV7-9 | - | CASSLQDIGAFF | TGTGCCAGCAGCTTACAGGACATCGGAGCTTTCTTT
TRBJ2-2 | TRBD2 | TRBV7-3 | - | CASSLEGGLNTGELFF | TGTGCCAGCAGCTTAGAGGGAGGGCTGAACACCGGGGAGCTGTTTTTT
TRBJ1-1 | - | TRBV10-3 | once | CAISEVNTEAFF | TGTGCCATCAGTGAGGTAAACACTGAAGCTTTCTTT
TRBJ2-3 | - | TRBV5-4 | - | CASSFPSTGTGTDTQYF | TGTGCCAGCAGCTTCCCCTCGACAGGGACTGGCACAGATACGCAGTATTTT
TRBJ1-1 | TRBD1 | TRBV6-5 | - | CASNTRGQNTEAFF | TGTGCCAGCAATACGAGGGGGCAAAACACTGAAGCTTTCTTT
TRBJ2-3 | - | TRBV12-5 | - | CASSQAGYIDTQYF | TGTGCTAGTTCTCAGGCAGGGTATATAGATACGCAGTATTTT
TRBJ2-3 | - | TRBV11-3 | - | CASSPFRTDTQYF | TGTGCCAGCAGCCCCTTTCGGACAGATACGCAGTATTTT
TRBJ2-3 | TRBD2 | TRBV9 | - | CASSAGLPSSVTDTQYF | TGTGCCAGCAGCGCGGGACTACCGAGTTCGGTCACAGATACGCAGTATTTT
TRBJ2-4 | - | TRBV23-1 | - | CASSQTGLLGIQYF | TGCGCCAGCAGTCAAACCGGACTACTGGGCATTCAGTACTTC
TRBJ2-3 | TRBD2 | TRBV9 | - | CASSPKGAGRATDTQYF | TGTGCCAGCAGCCCTAAGGGAGCGGGGAGGGCCACAGATACGCAGTATTTT
TRBJ2-2 | TRBD2 | TRBV2 | - | CASGGEGLSTGELFF | TGTGCCAGCGGGGGGGAGGGCCTTAGCACCGGGGAGCTGTTTTTT
TRBJ1-4 | - | TRBV7-9 | - | CASSSNRLPNEKLFF | TGTGCCAGCAGCTCGAACAGGTTACCTAATGAAAAACTGTTTTTT
TRBJ1-3 | TRBD1 | TRBV10-3 | - | CAISESTKGARDTIYF | TGTGCCATCAGTGAGTCGACGAAGGGGGCGAGAGACACCATATATTTT
TRBJ1-1 | - | TRBV5-5 | once | CASSLQGMNTEAFF | TGTGCCAGCAGTCTTCAGGGCATGAACACTGAAGCTTTCTTT
TRBJ2-7 | - | TRBV7-2 | - | CASSLPPRGRSSYEQYF | TGTGCCAGCAGCCTACCCCCGCGGGGCAGATCCTCCTACGAGCAGTACTTC
TRBJ1-2 | TRBD1 | TRBV7-9 | - | CAIEDRGGGYTF | TGTGCCATTGAGGACAGGGGAGGCGGCTACACCTTC
TRBJ1-1 | TRBD1 | TRBV5-1 | few | CASSLTGVTEAFF | TGCGCCAGCAGCTTGACAGGGGTCACTGAAGCTTTCTTT
TRBJ2-3 | - | TRBV18 | - | CASSPPPSDTQYF | TGTGCCAGCTCACCACCTCCCTCAGATACGCAGTATTTT
TRBJ1-5 | TRBD1 | TRBV30 | - | CAWTPGQGSQPQHF | TGTGCCTGGACCCCGGGACAGGGAAGTCAGCCCCAGCATTTT
TRBJ2-7 | TRBD1 | TRBV28 | once | CASNLQGANEQYF | TGTGCCAGCAACCTACAGGGGGCAAACGAGCAGTACTTC